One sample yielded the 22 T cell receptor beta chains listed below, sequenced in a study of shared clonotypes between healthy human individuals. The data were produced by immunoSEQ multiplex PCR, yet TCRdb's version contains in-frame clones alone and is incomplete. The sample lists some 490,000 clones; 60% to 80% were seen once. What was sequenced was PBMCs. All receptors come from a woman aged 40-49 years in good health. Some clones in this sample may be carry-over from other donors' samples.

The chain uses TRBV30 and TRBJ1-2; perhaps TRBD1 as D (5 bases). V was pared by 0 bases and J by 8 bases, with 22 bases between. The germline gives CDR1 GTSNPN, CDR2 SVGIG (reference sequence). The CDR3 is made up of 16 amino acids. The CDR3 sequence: CAWSVKNLEGTYGYTF. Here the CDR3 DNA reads TGTGCCTGGAGTGTAAAGAATTTAGAGGGGACTTACGGCTACACCTTC. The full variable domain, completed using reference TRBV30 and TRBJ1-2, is SQTIHQWPATLVQPVGSPLSLECTVEGTSNPNLYWYRQAAGRGLQLLFYSVGIGQISSEVPQNLSASRPQDRQFILSSKKLLLSDSGFYLCAWSVKNLEGTYGYTFGSGTRLTVV.

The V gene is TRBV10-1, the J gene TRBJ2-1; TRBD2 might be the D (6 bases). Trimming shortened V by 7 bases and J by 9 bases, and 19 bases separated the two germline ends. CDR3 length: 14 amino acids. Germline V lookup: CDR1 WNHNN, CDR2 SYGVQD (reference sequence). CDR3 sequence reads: CASNKGGEPTEQFF. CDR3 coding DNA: TGCGCCAGCAATAAAGGCGGGGAGCCAACTGAGCAGTTCTTC.

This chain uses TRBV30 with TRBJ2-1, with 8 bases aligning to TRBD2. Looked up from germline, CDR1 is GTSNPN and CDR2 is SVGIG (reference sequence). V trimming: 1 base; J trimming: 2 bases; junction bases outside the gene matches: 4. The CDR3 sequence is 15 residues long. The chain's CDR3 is CAWSGGLGPYNEQFF. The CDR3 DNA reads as TGTGCCTGGAGTGGGGGACTAGGCCCCTACAATGAGCAGTTCTTC. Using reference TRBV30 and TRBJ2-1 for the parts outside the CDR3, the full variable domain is SQTIHQWPATLVQPVGSPLSLECTVEGTSNPNLYWYRQAAGRGLQLLFYSVGIGQISSEVPQNLSASRPQDRQFILSSKKLLLSDSGFYLCAWSGGLGPYNEQFFGPGTRLTVL.

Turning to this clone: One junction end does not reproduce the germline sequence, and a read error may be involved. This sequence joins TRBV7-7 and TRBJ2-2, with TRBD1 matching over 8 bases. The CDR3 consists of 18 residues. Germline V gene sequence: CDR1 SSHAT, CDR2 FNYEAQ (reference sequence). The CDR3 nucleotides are TGTGCTAGCAGCCCCGGACAGGGAATCCCGTTAAACACCGGGGAGCTGTTTTTT. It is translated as CASSPGQGIPLNTGELFF.

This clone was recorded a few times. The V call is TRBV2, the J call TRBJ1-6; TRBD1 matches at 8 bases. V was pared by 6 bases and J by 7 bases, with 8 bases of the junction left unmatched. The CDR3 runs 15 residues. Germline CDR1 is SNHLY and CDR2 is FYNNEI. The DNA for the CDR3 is TGTGCCAGCAGCCCCGGACAGGGTGGGAATTCACCCCTCCACTTT. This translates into CASSPGQGGNSPLHF. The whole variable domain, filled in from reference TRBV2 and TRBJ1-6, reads EPEVTQTPSHQVTQMGQEVILRCVPISNHLYFYWYRQILGQKVEFLVSFYNNEISEKSEIFDDQFSVERPDGSNFTLKIRSTKLEDSAMYFCASSPGQGGNSPLHFGNGTRLTVT.

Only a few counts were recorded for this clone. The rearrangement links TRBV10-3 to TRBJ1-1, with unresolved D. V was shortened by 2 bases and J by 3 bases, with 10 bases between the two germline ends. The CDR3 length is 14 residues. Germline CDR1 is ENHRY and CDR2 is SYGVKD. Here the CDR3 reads CAISETGFDTEAFF. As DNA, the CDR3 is TGTGCCATCAGTGAGACGGGTTTCGACACTGAAGCTTTCTTT.

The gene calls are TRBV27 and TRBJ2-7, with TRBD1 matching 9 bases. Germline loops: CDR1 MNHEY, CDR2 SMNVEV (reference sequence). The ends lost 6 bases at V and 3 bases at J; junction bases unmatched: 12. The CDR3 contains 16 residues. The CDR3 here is CASSSTAGTGFYEQYF. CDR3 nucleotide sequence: TGTGCCAGCAGCTCGACCGCCGGGACAGGGTTCTACGAGCAGTACTTC.

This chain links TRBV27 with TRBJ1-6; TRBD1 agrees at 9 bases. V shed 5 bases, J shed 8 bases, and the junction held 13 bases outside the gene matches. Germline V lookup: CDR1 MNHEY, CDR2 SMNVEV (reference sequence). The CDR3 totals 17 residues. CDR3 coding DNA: TGTGCCAGCAGTCCAGGGACAGGGCATGGTGAGGATTCACCCCTCCACTTT. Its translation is CASSPGTGHGEDSPLHF.

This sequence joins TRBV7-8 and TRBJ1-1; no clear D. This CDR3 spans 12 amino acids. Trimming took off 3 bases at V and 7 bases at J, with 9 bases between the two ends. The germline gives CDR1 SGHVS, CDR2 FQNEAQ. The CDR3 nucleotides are TGTGCCAGCAGCTTTGGGAGGTTTGAAGCTTTCTTT. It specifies CASSFGRFEAFF.

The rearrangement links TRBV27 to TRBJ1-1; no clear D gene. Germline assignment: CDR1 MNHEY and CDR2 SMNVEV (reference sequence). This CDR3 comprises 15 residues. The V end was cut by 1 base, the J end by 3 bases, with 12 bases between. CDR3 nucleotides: TGTGCCAGCAGTTTATTCGCCCGTAGCGACACTGAAGCTTTCTTT. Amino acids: CASSLFARSDTEAFF.

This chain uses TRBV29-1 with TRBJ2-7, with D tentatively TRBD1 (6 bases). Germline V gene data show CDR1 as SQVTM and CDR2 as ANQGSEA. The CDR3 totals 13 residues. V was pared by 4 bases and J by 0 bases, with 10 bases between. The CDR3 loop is CSVGDMSSYEQYF. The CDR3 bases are TGCAGCGTTGGGGACATGAGCTCCTACGAGCAGTACTTC.

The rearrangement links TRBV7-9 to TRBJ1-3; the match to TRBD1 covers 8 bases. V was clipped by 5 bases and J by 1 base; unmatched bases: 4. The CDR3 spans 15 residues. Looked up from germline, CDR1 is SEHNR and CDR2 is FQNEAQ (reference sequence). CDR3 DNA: TGTGCCAGCAGCAGGACAGGGTTTTCTGGAAACACCATATATTTT. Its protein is CASSRTGFSGNTIYF.

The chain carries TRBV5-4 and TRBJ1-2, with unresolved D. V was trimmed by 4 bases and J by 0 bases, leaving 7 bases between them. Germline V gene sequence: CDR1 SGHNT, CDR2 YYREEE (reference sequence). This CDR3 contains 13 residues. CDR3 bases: TGTGCCAGCAGCATCCAGACTAACTATGGCTACACCTTC. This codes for CASSIQTNYGYTF.

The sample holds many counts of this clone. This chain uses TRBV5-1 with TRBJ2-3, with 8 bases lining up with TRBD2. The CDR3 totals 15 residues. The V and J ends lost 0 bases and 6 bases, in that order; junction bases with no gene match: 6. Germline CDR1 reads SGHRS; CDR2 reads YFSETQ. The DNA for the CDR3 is TGCGCCAGCAGCTTGGGCACAGCGGGAGCTGATACGCAGTATTTT. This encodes CASSLGTAGADTQYF.

CDR3 DNA sequence: TGTGCCAGCAGTTCATCGGGGCGGGCCTCCTACAATGAGCAGTTCTTC. Translated, it gives CASSSSGRASYNEQFF. The chain recombines TRBV27 with TRBJ2-1; D tentatively reads TRBD1 or TRBD2 (5 bases each). V was cut by 4 bases and J by 0 bases, with 13 bases left in between. Germline loops: CDR1 MNHEY, CDR2 SMNVEV (reference sequence). This CDR3 contains 16 residues.

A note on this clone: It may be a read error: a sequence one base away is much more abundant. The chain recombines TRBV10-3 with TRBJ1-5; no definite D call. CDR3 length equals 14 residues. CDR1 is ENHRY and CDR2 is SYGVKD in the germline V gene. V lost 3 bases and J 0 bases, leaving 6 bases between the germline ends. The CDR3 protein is CAISERSSNQPQHF. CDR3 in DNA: TGTGCCATCAGTGAAAGAAGTAGCAATCAGCCCCAGCATTTT.

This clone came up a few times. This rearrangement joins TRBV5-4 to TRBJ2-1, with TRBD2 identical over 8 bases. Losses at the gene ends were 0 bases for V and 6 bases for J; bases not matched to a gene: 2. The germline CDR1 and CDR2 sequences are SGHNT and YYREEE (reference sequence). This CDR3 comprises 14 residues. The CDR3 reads CASSLVAGCNEQFF. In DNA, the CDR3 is TGTGCCAGCAGCTTGGTAGCGGGGTGCAATGAGCAGTTCTTC.

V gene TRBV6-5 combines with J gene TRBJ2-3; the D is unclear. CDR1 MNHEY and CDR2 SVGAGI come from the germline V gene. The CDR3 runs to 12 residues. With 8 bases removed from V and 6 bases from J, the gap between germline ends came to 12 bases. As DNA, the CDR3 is TGTGCCAGCGGATGGCAGGTCGATACGCAGTATTTT. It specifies CASGWQVDTQYF.

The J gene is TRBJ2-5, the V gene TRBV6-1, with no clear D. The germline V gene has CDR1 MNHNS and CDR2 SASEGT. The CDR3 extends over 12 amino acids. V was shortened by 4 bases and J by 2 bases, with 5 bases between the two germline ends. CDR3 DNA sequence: TGTGCCAGCAGTGCAGTACAAGAGACCCAGTACTTC. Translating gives CASSAVQETQYF.

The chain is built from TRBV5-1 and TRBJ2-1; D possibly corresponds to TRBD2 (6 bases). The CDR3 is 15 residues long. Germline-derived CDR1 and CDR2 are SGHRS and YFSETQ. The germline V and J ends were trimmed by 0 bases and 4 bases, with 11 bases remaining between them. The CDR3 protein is CASSLGLGYYNEQFF. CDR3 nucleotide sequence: TGCGCCAGCAGCTTGGGACTAGGTTATTACAATGAGCAGTTCTTC. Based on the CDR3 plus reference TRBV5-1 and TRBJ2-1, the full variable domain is KAGVTQTPRYLIKTRGQQVTLSCSPISGHRSVSWYQQTPGQGLQFLFEYFSETQRNKGNFPGRFSGRQFSNSRSEMNVSTLELGDSALYLCASSLGLGYYNEQFFGPGTRLTVL.

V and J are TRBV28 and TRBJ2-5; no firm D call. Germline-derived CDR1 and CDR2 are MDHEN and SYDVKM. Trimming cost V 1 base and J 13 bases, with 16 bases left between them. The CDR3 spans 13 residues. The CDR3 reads CASSLSLGGLGYF. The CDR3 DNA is TGTGCCAGCAGTTTATCCCTCGGCGGTCTGGGGTACTTC.

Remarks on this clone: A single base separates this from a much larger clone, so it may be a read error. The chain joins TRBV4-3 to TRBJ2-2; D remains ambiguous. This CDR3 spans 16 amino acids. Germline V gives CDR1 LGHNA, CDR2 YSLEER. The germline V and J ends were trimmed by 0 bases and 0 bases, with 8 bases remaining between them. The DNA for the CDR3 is TGCGCCAGCAGCCAAGACGTACTCTCGAACACCGGGGAGCTGTTTTTT. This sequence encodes CASSQDVLSNTGELFF.